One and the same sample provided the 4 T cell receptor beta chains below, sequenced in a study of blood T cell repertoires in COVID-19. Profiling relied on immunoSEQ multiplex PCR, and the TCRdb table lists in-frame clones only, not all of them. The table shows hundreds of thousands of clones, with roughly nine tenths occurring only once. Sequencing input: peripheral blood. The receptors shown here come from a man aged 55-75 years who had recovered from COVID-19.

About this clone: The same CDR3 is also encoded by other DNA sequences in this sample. In DNA, the CDR3 is TGTGCCAGCAGTGACAGGGGGCGTACTGAAGCTTTCTTT. Protein product: CASSDRGRTEAFF. The chain recombines TRBV2 with TRBJ1-1; 8 bases are a match to TRBD1. This CDR3 region has 13 residues. Germline-derived CDR1 and CDR2 are SNHLY and FYNNEI. V trimming: 3 bases; J trimming: 5 bases; junction bases outside the gene matches: 2.

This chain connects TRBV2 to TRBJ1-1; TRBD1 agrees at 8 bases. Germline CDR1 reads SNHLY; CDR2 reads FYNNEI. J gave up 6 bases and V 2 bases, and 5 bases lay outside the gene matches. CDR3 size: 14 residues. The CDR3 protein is CASSEQGAISEAFF. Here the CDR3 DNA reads TGTGCCAGCAGTGAACAGGGGGCCATCTCTGAAGCTTTCTTT.

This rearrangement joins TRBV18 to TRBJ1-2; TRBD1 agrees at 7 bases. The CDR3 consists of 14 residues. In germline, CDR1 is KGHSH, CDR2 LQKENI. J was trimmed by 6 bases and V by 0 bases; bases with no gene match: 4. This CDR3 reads CASSPPTTGNGYTF. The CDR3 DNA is TGTGCCAGCTCACCACCAACGACAGGGAATGGCTACACCTTC.

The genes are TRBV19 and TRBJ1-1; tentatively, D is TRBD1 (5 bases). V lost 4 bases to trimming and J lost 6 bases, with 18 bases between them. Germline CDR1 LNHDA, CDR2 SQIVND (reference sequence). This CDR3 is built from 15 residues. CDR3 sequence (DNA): TGTGCCAGTAGTACGTTACACGCGGCAGGGCCTGAAGCTTTCTTT. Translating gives CASSTLHAAGPEAFF.